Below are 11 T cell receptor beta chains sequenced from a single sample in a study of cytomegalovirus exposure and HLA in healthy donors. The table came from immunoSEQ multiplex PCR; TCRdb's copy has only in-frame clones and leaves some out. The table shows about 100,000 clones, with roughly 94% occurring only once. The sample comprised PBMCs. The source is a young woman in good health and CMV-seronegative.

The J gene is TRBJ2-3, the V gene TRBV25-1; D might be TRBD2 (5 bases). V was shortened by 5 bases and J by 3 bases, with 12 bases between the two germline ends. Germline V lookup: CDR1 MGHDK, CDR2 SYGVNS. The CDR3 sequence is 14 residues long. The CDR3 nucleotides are TGTGCCAGCAGTTTAACTTCGGGGACAGATACGCAGTATTTT. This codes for CASSLTSGTDTQYF. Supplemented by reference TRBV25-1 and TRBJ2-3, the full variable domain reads EADIYQTPRYLVIGTGKKITLECSQTMGHDKMYWYQQDPGMELHLIHYSYGVNSTEKGDLSSESTVSRIRTEHFPLTLESARPSHTSQYLCASSLTSGTDTQYFGPGTRLTVL.

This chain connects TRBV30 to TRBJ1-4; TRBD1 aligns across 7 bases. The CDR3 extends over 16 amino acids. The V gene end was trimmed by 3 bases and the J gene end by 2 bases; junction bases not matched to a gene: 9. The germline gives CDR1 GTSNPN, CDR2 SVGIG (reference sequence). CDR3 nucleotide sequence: TGTGCCTGGAGCCCCCGTCGACAGGGCACTAATGAAAAACTGTTTTTT. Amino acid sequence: CAWSPRRQGTNEKLFF.

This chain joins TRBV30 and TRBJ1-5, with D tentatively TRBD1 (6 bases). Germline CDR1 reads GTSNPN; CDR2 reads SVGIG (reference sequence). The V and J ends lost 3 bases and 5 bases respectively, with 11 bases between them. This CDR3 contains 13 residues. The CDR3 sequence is CAWSRTDDQPQHF. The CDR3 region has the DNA TGTGCCTGGAGCCGGACAGATGATCAGCCCCAGCATTTT.

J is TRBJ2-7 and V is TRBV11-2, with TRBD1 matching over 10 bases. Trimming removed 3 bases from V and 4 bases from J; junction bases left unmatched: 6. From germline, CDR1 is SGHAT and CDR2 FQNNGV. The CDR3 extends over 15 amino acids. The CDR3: CASSLTGGGGYEQYF. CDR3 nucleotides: TGTGCCAGCAGCTTGACAGGGGGCGGGGGTTACGAGCAGTACTTC.

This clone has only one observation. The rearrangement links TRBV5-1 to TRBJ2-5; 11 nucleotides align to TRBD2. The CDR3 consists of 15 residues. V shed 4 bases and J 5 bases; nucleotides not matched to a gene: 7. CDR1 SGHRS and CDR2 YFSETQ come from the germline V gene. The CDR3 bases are TGCGCCAGCAGCCAGGTAGCGGGAGGGCTGGAGACCCAGTACTTC. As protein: CASSQVAGGLETQYF.

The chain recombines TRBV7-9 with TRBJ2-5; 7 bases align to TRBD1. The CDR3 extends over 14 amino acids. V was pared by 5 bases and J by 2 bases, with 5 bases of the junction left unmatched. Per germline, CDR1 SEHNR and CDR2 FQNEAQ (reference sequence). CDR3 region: CASSPRDRQETQYF. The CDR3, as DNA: TGTGCCAGCAGCCCGAGGGACAGACAAGAGACCCAGTACTTC.

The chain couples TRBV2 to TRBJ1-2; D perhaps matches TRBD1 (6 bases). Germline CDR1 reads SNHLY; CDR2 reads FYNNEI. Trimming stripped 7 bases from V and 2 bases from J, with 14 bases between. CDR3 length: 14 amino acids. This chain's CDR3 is CASMGDTKNYGYTF. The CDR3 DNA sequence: TGTGCCAGCATGGGGGACACCAAAAACTATGGCTACACCTTC.

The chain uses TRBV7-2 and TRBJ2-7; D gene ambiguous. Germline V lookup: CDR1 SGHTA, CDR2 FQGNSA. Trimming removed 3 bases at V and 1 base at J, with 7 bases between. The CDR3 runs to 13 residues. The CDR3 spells CASSFQQSYEQYF. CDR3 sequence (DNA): TGTGCCAGCAGCTTTCAACAATCCTACGAGCAGTACTTC.

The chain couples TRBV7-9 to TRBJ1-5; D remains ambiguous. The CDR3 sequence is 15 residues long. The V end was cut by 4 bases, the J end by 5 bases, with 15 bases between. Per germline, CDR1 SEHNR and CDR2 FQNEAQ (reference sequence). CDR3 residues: CASSSSSEAYQPQHF. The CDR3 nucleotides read TGTGCCAGCAGCTCCTCCTCCGAAGCGTATCAGCCCCAGCATTTT.

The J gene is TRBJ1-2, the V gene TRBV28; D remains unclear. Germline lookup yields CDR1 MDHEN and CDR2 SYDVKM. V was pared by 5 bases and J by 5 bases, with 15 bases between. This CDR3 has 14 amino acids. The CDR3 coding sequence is TGTGCCAGCAGTCCTTTGAGAGTCATTTATGGCTACACCTTC. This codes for CASSPLRVIYGYTF.

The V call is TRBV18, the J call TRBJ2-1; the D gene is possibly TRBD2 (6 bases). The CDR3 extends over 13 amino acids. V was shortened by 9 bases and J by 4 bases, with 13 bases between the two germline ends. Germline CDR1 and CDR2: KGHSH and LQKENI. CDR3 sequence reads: CASRSGDYNEQFF. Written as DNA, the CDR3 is TGTGCCAGTCGGTCGGGAGATTACAATGAGCAGTTCTTC. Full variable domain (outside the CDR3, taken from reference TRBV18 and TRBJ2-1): NAGVMQNPRHLVRRRGQEARLRCSPMKGHSHVYWYRQLPEEGLKFMVYLQKENIIDESGMPKERFSAEFPKEGPSILRIQQVVRGDSAAYFCASRSGDYNEQFFGPGTRLTVL.